This T cell receptor beta chain was sequenced in a study of human T cells and chemical hapten exposure. Broader study findings: Each of the donors had alopecia, so their immune responses may not resemble those of healthy people. The count of PT1 expanded TCRs correlated positively with patch test score.

TCRdb reprocessed the RACE reads via MiXCR and lists one record per CDR3 protein. The data contain roughly 38,000 distinct CDR3 sequences, roughly 12% of them seen just once; the ten biggest clones take up under 7%. Germline V gene sequence: CDR1 SGHVS, CDR2 FQNEAQ. After removal of 4 bases from V and 2 bases from J, the junction contained 13 bases not matched to a gene. CDR3 size: 20 residues. With respect to this clonotype: Its specificity is not known.

Noted time point: pre-sensitization, week 0. Sample treatment: therapeutic diphenylcyclopropenone sensitization with weekly scalp DPC. Researchers sampled blood before each patch test went on. Unfractionated whole blood yielded the extracted total RNA. The origin of this receptor is a woman in her thirties with alopecia areata. Some clones in this sample may be carry-over from other donors' samples. The chain has TRBV7-8 and TRBJ2-1, with 14 nucleotides matching TRBD2. This specimen consisted of whole blood, obtained in connection with sensitization to the hapten diphenylcyclopropenone (DPC). The CDR3 nucleotides read TGTGCCAGCAGCTCCCCGAGAGGGACTAGCGGGAGTGGGCCCTACAATGAGCAGTTCTTC. As protein: CASSSPRGTSGSGPYNEQFF.